Below, 29 T cell receptor beta chains from the same sample are listed, as sequenced in a study of cytomegalovirus exposure and HLA in healthy donors. PCR used 60 Vbeta primers and 13 Jbeta primers. Here immunoSEQ multiplex PCR was the method, and the copy in TCRdb shows in-frame clones only, minus some. The table lists about 98,000 clones, around 81% of them singletons. The specimen was PBMCs. All receptors come from a female donor in good health and CMV-seropositive.

The rearrangement links TRBV5-1 to TRBJ1-4; 7 bases match TRBD1. Losses at the gene ends were 4 bases for V and 7 bases for J; bases not matched to a gene: 7. From germline, CDR1 is SGHRS and CDR2 YFSETQ. CDR3 length equals 14 residues. The CDR3: CASSRQGAGEKLFF. In DNA form, the CDR3 reads TGCGCCAGCAGCCGACAGGGAGCTGGTGAAAAACTGTTTTTT.

This chain uses TRBV5-6 with TRBJ2-6; weak D call: TRBD2 (5 bases). Germline CDR1 is SGHDT and CDR2 is YYEEEE. The ends were cut back, 4 bases at V and 2 bases at J, with 13 bases in the middle. The CDR3 length is 16 residues. The DNA for the CDR3 is TGTGCCAGCAGCCCCGGGGTCGGGGCTGGGGCCAACGTCCTGACTTTC. Translation: CASSPGVGAGANVLTF.

The chain combines TRBV10-2 with TRBJ2-7; D is uncertain. Trimming cost V 2 bases and J 4 bases, with 12 bases left between them. The CDR3 consists of 14 residues. Germline V gives CDR1 WSHSY, CDR2 SAAADI. CDR3 sequence (DNA): TGCGCCAGCAGTGAGAAGTCAGGCCTTTACGAGCAGTACTTC. The encoded protein is CASSEKSGLYEQYF.

This clone was counted between two and nine times. The rearrangement joins TRBV5-5 to TRBJ2-7; TRBD1 agrees at 7 bases. V shed 4 bases, J shed 3 bases, and the junction held 13 bases outside the gene matches. CDR1 is SGHKS, CDR2 YYEKEE, per germline (reference sequence). This CDR3 is 16 amino acids long. For the CDR3, the DNA is TGTGCCAGCAGCGGTGCCTCTCGGACAGGATACTACGAGCAGTACTTC. Protein product: CASSGASRTGYYEQYF. Based on the CDR3 plus reference TRBV5-5 and TRBJ2-7, the full variable domain is DAGVTQSPTHLIKTRGQQVTLRCSPISGHKSVSWYQQVLGQGPQFIFQYYEKEERGRGNFPDRFSARQFPNYSSELNVNALLLGDSALYLCASSGASRTGYYEQYFGPGTRLTVT.

The chain couples TRBV5-4 to TRBJ2-7; 8 positions match TRBD1. This CDR3 region has 16 residues. The V and J ends lost 3 bases and 2 bases, in that order; junction bases with no gene match: 10. CDR1 is SGHNT, CDR2 YYREEE, per germline (reference sequence). The CDR3 DNA is TGTGCCAGCAGCTCTACTTTGGGACAGGCTACCTACGAGCAGTACTTC. It specifies CASSSTLGQATYEQYF.

The genes are TRBV29-1 and TRBJ2-7; 7 nucleotides match TRBD1. After removal of 6 bases from V and 3 bases from J, the junction contained 20 bases not matched to a gene. Germline V gene data show CDR1 as SQVTM and CDR2 as ANQGSEA. The CDR3 consists of 17 residues. CDR3 DNA: TGCAGCGTGGAGGCCTCCTGGGACAGCGCTAACCGCTACGAGCAGTACTTC. It translates to CSVEASWDSANRYEQYF.

The rearrangement joins TRBV2 to TRBJ2-4; D is unclear. Looked up from germline, CDR1 is SNHLY and CDR2 is FYNNEI. Deletions cut 4 bases from V and 6 bases from J, with 10 bases between. This CDR3 has 13 residues. CDR3 amino acids: CASSAWARNIQYF. The DNA of the CDR3 is TGTGCCAGCAGTGCGTGGGCCCGAAACATTCAGTACTTC.

The V call is TRBV27, the J call TRBJ2-1; 11 nucleotides line up with TRBD1. The length of the CDR3 is 17 residues. The junction had 12 bases not matched to a gene; V was cut back by 3 bases and J by 8 bases. Per the germline V gene, CDR1 is MNHEY and CDR2 is SMNVEV (reference sequence). The CDR3 DNA is TGTGCCAGCAGTTTGTTACCTCCGGGACAGGGGGTGGATGAGCAGTTCTTC. Translated: CASSLLPPGQGVDEQFF.

V usage is TRBV18 and J usage is TRBJ2-3; 8 bases line up with TRBD2. Germline V gene data show CDR1 as KGHSH and CDR2 as LQKENI. The CDR3 contains 16 residues. The trim removed 0 bases at V and 4 bases at J, leaving 6 bases unmatched. As DNA, the CDR3 is TGTGCCAGCTCACCACCCCCGGGGGGGGGCGCAGATACGCAGTATTTT. This gives the protein CASSPPPGGGADTQYF.

J is TRBJ2-7 and V is TRBV9, with 8 bases matching TRBD1. J lost 3 bases, V lost 1 base, and 3 bases had no gene match. Germline V gives CDR1 SGDLS, CDR2 YYNGEE. This CDR3 region has 14 residues. The CDR3 reads CASSVSDRVYEQYF. The CDR3 nucleotides are TGTGCCAGCAGCGTATCGGACAGGGTCTACGAGCAGTACTTC.

The rearrangement uses TRBV27 and TRBJ2-3, with TRBD1 matching over 9 bases. The CDR3 covers 14 residues. The V and J ends lost 2 bases and 5 bases, in that order; junction bases with no gene match: 2. The germline gives CDR1 MNHEY, CDR2 SMNVEV (reference sequence). This CDR3 reads CASSLDRGGDTQYF. CDR3 in DNA: TGTGCCAGCAGTTTAGACAGGGGGGGAGATACGCAGTATTTT.

The chain is built from TRBV18 and TRBJ2-5; tentatively, D is TRBD2 (6 bases). The V gene's germline CDR1 is KGHSH and CDR2 LQKENI. This CDR3 region has 16 residues. Trimming left V 0 bases short and J 4 bases short, with 15 bases between. CDR3 bases: TGTGCCAGCTCACCACCGGGAGGAGGTTGGGGAGAGACCCAGTACTTC. Its protein product is CASSPPGGGWGETQYF.

The rearrangement uses TRBV2 and TRBJ1-2; the D gene is possibly TRBD1 (6 bases). The CDR3 sequence is 13 residues long. CDR1 SNHLY and CDR2 FYNNEI come from the germline V gene. The germline V and J ends were trimmed by 11 bases and 0 bases, with 13 bases remaining between them. This chain's CDR3 is CAPRDKANYGYTF. CDR3 DNA sequence: TGTGCCCCCCGGGACAAAGCTAACTATGGCTACACCTTC.

This sequence joins TRBV27 and TRBJ2-7, with TRBD2 matching 7 bases. J lost 4 bases, V lost 3 bases, and 6 bases had no gene match. The CDR3 is made up of 14 amino acids. Germline V lookup: CDR1 MNHEY, CDR2 SMNVEV (reference sequence). CDR3 amino acids: CASSFEGRGYEQYF. In DNA, the CDR3 is TGTGCCAGCAGTTTTGAAGGGAGGGGTTACGAGCAGTACTTC.

The chain recombines TRBV11-2 with TRBJ2-5, with 9 bases lining up with TRBD2. V lost 5 bases and J lost 2; bases outside the gene matches: 3. Per the germline V gene, CDR1 is SGHAT and CDR2 is FQNNGV. CDR3 length: 14 residues. The CDR3 reads CASSTSGGQETQYF. The CDR3 DNA follows: TGTGCCAGCAGCACGAGCGGGGGGCAAGAGACCCAGTACTTC.

This sequence joins TRBV5-6 and TRBJ2-5, with a possible D match to TRBD1 (6 bases). V shed 2 bases and J shed 0 bases, with 14 bases lying between them. Germline CDR1 is SGHDT and CDR2 is YYEEEE. The CDR3 loop spans 16 amino acids. CDR3 in DNA: TGTGCCAGCAGCTTCTTACGGGACATGCACCAAGAGACCCAGTACTTC. This encodes CASSFLRDMHQETQYF.

The chain joins TRBV6-5 to TRBJ2-7; a possible D gene is TRBD2 (5 bases). Trimming removed 6 bases from V and 2 bases from J, with 14 bases in between. CDR1 MNHEY and CDR2 SVGAGI come from the germline V gene. The CDR3 covers 14 residues. In nucleotides, the CDR3 is TGTGCCAGCAGCTTGACTATAGGCCCCTACGAGCAGTACTTC. This sequence encodes CASSLTIGPYEQYF.

The sample holds a few counts of this clone. The chain couples TRBV2 to TRBJ2-7, with D uncertain. V lost 3 bases and J 0 bases, leaving 12 bases between the germline ends. This CDR3 is 15 amino acids long. Germline V gene lookup returns CDR1 SNHLY and CDR2 FYNNEI. The CDR3 DNA reads TGTGCCAGCAGTGATGTAGGTACTATCTCCTACGAGCAGTACTTC. Protein sequence: CASSDVGTISYEQYF.

The chain is built from TRBV18 and TRBJ1-1; D is possibly TRBD1 (6 bases). Germline CDR1 reads KGHSH; CDR2 reads LQKENI. The CDR3 is made up of 13 amino acids. V dropped 3 bases and J dropped 11 bases, with 16 bases sitting between them. CDR3 DNA sequence: TGTGCCAGCTCACCGGCGACGGACAGAGGGGCTTTCTTT. It yields the protein CASSPATDRGAFF.

V usage is TRBV30 and J usage is TRBJ2-1, with TRBD1 matching 7 bases. Germline V CDR1 and CDR2: GTSNPN, SVGIG (reference sequence). The CDR3 contains 12 residues. J was trimmed by 16 bases and V by 4 bases; bases with no gene match: 13. The CDR3 protein is CAWNEGQEAEFF. As DNA, the CDR3 is TGTGCCTGGAACGAAGGACAGGAGGCGGAATTCTTC.

The rearrangement joins TRBV11-2 to TRBJ2-1, with 8 bases lining up with TRBD2. The CDR3 has 14 residues. Germline-derived CDR1 and CDR2 are SGHAT and FQNNGV. Trimming cost V 4 bases and J 5 bases; bases outside gene matches: 4. The CDR3 region is CASSWTSSNNEQFF. CDR3 nucleotides: TGTGCCAGCAGCTGGACTAGCTCGAACAATGAGCAGTTCTTC.

Of note for this clone: The junction shows a germline mismatch at one end, possibly a read error. The V call is TRBV29-1, the J call TRBJ2-2, with a weak D call TRBD2 (7 bases). The CDR3 loop spans 14 amino acids. From germline, CDR1 is SQVTM and CDR2 ANQGSEA. This chain's CDR3 is CSVVGGQNPGELFF. The CDR3 DNA sequence: TGCAGCGTTGTGGGGGGGCAGAACCCCGGGGAGCTGTTTTTT.

The rearrangement uses TRBV7-9 and TRBJ2-6; the D is unclear. Per the germline V gene, CDR1 is SEHNR and CDR2 is FQNEAQ (reference sequence). The CDR3 has 16 residues. Trimming removed 4 bases at V and 0 bases at J, with 10 bases between. CDR3 sequence: CASSSPRLSGANVLTF. CDR3 sequence (DNA): TGTGCCAGCAGCTCCCCAAGACTCTCTGGGGCCAACGTCCTGACTTTC.

This clone has just a few counts. The V call is TRBV6-1, the J call TRBJ2-5; 9 bases line up with TRBD2. Germline V lookup: CDR1 MNHNS, CDR2 SASEGT. This CDR3 spans 14 amino acids. The V and J ends lost 6 bases and 4 bases, in that order; junction bases with no gene match: 6. CDR3 in amino acids: CASSRTSVAETQYF. In DNA form, the CDR3 reads TGTGCCAGCAGCAGGACTAGCGTGGCAGAGACCCAGTACTTC.

The chain is built from TRBV30 and TRBJ1-1; 7 bases line up with TRBD1. After removal of 4 bases from V and 5 bases from J, the junction contained 7 bases not matched to a gene. The length of the CDR3 is 13 residues. Germline loops: CDR1 GTSNPN, CDR2 SVGIG (reference sequence). The CDR3 reads CAWTTTGRTEAFF. The DNA of the CDR3 is TGTGCCTGGACTACGACAGGGCGGACTGAAGCTTTCTTT.

This chain joins TRBV23-1 and TRBJ2-2; 9 nucleotides match TRBD1. TRBV23-1 is annotated as an ORF whose role is uncertain. Trimming cost V 2 bases and J 14 bases; bases outside gene matches: 9. CDR3 size: 14 residues. The CDR3 nucleotides are TGCGCCAGCAGTCAAGGGACAGGGTGGGTGATTCTGTTTTTT. Protein product: CASSQGTGWVILFF.

V usage is TRBV21-1 and J usage is TRBJ1-1; the DNA was not used to check the table's D call, TRBD1. TRBV21-1 is noted as a pseudogene. The CDR3 is made up of 14 amino acids. CDR3 DNA: TGTGCCAGCATCCGATCAGGCTTGAACACTGAAGCTTTCTTT. This codes for CASIRSGLNTEAFF.

This sequence joins TRBV7-9 and TRBJ1-2, with 7 bases identical to TRBD1. This CDR3 is built from 15 residues. Germline V CDR1 and CDR2: SEHNR, FQNEAQ (reference sequence). V lost 1 base, J lost 5 bases, and 7 bases stayed unmatched. The CDR3 sequence is CASSLGPGTVYGYTF. In DNA, the CDR3 is TGTGCCAGCAGCTTAGGCCCAGGGACAGTTTATGGCTACACCTTC.

The chain couples TRBV5-1 to TRBJ2-7; 10 bases line up with TRBD1. V lost 2 bases to trimming and J lost 2 bases; unmatched junction nucleotides: 4. This CDR3 has 15 residues. Germline V gene lookup returns CDR1 SGHRS and CDR2 YFSETQ. In DNA, the CDR3 is TGCGCCAGCAGCTTCCGACAGGGGGCAACCTACGAGCAGTACTTC. It specifies CASSFRQGATYEQYF.